A single sample is the source of the 30 T cell receptor beta chains below, sequenced in a study of T cell responses to AZD1222 COVID-19 vaccine. This table comes from immunoSEQ multiplex PCR, and its TCRdb copy is limited to in-frame clones, with some not included. Among more than 250,000 clones, 85% to 95% were seen once, and the ten largest hold less than 0.6%. The sample here was peripheral blood, taken on day 0 of AZD1222 vaccination. All receptors come from an adult in good health.

V is TRBV5-5 and J is TRBJ2-7, with 13 bases aligning to TRBD2. Germline CDR1 is SGHKS and CDR2 is YYEKEE (reference sequence). The V gene end was trimmed by 4 bases and the J gene end by 7 bases; junction bases not matched to a gene: 8. CDR3 length: 15 residues. The CDR3 sequence is CASSGGPLAGGEQYF. The CDR3 nucleotides read TGTGCCAGCAGCGGAGGGCCACTAGCGGGAGGGGAGCAGTACTTC.

The chain combines TRBV7-9 with TRBJ1-1; unclear D gene. CDR1 is SEHNR, CDR2 FQNEAQ, per germline (reference sequence). The CDR3 runs 18 residues. The V and J ends lost 2 bases and 1 base respectively, with 20 bases between them. Here the CDR3 DNA reads TGTGCCAGCAGCTTAATGGCTGGCCCTTTGCAACCGAACACTGAAGCTTTCTTT. As protein: CASSLMAGPLQPNTEAFF. The whole variable domain, remainder taken from reference TRBV7-9 and TRBJ1-1, is DTGVSQNPRHKITKRGQNVTFRCDPISEHNRLYWYRQTLGQGPEFLTYFQNEAQLEKSRLLSDRFSAERPKGSFSTLEIQRTEQGDSAMYLCASSLMAGPLQPNTEAFFGQGTRLTVV.

This clone showed up just once. This chain links TRBV5-1 with TRBJ2-2, with a tentative D call TRBD1 (6 bases). CDR1 is SGHRS, CDR2 YFSETQ, per germline. The CDR3 covers 16 residues. V was cut by 4 bases and J by 1 base, with 14 bases left in between. CDR3 nucleotide sequence: TGCGCCAGCAGCCCAATCTCGGGACAGAACACCGGGGAGCTGTTTTTT. It encodes CASSPISGQNTGELFF.

The CDR3 bases are TGTGCCAGTAGTGACCCCGGGGGGGCTTCTAATGAAAAACTGTTTTTT. This sequence encodes CASSDPGGASNEKLFF. The chain has TRBV19 and TRBJ1-4; perhaps TRBD1 as D (6 bases). Germline values: CDR1 LNHDA, CDR2 SQIVND (reference sequence). CDR3 length: 16 amino acids. V dropped 5 bases and J dropped 3 bases, with 16 bases sitting between them.

The rearrangement uses TRBV27 and TRBJ2-3, with no clear D. Germline values: CDR1 MNHEY, CDR2 SMNVEV (reference sequence). V dropped 5 bases and J dropped 5 bases, with 8 bases sitting between them. This CDR3 spans 12 amino acids. The CDR3 sequence is CASSPTGDTQYF. Here the CDR3 DNA reads TGTGCCAGCAGTCCAACTGGAGATACGCAGTATTTT.

V and J are TRBV2 and TRBJ2-2, with 7 bases aligning to TRBD2. This CDR3 is built from 14 residues. Trimming took 11 bases from V and 6 from J; bases not matched to a gene: 12. CDR1 is SNHLY, CDR2 FYNNEI, per germline. This chain's CDR3 is CACLRERVPGELFF. CDR3 coding DNA: TGTGCCTGCCTGCGGGAGCGGGTCCCCGGGGAGCTGTTTTTT.

This chain links TRBV2 with TRBJ2-7; D assignment may be TRBD1 or TRBD2 (6 bases each). Deletions cut 3 bases from V and 2 bases from J, with 8 bases between. CDR1 SNHLY and CDR2 FYNNEI come from the germline V gene. The CDR3 covers 13 residues. The CDR3 spells CASSDRGPYEQYF. CDR3 coding DNA: TGTGCCAGCAGTGATCGGGGGCCCTACGAGCAGTACTTC.

The chain recombines TRBV21-1 with TRBJ2-7; the D call TRBD1 from the table was never checked on the DNA. TRBV21-1 is classified as a pseudogene. The length of the CDR3 is 13 residues. CDR3 DNA: TGTGCCAGCAGTGGGACAGCCTCCTACGAGCAGTACTTC. It codes for CASSGTASYEQYF.

The rearrangement links TRBV28 to TRBJ1-1; the D is unclear. CDR1 MDHEN and CDR2 SYDVKM come from the germline V gene. Trimming shortened V by 6 bases and J by 5 bases, and 4 bases separated the two germline ends. The CDR3 has 10 amino acids. In DNA, the CDR3 is TGTGCCAGCAGGGGAACTGAAGCTTTCTTT. Protein product: CASRGTEAFF.

The J gene is TRBJ2-1, the V gene TRBV28; the match to TRBD2 covers 10 bases. Germline lookup yields CDR1 MDHEN and CDR2 SYDVKM. The junction had 8 bases not matched to a gene; V was cut back by 3 bases and J by 3 bases. CDR3 length equals 17 residues. Here the CDR3 DNA reads TGTGCCAGCAGTTTTCCCCTTTTAGCGGGAGGCTACAATGAGCAGTTCTTC. This gives the protein CASSFPLLAGGYNEQFF. Full variable domain (missing parts from reference TRBV28 and TRBJ2-1): DVKVTQSSRYLVKRTGEKVFLECVQDMDHENMFWYRQDPGLGLRLIYFSYDVKMKEKGDIPEGYSVSREKKERFSLILESASTNQTSMYLCASSFPLLAGGYNEQFFGPGTRLTVL.

The J gene is TRBJ1-5, the V gene TRBV5-6; TRBD1 aligns across 7 bases. Trimming cost V 2 bases and J 3 bases; bases outside gene matches: 5. The CDR3 length is 15 residues. Germline V gene data show CDR1 as SGHDT and CDR2 as YYEEEE. DNA of the CDR3: TGTGCCAGCAGCTTCCACAGGGGTGACAATCAGCCCCAGCATTTT. The encoded protein is CASSFHRGDNQPQHF.

This clone was found once. The CDR3 reads CASRTGTSFYEQYF. The DNA of the CDR3 is TGTGCCAGCAGGACCGGGACTAGTTTTTACGAGCAGTACTTC. This sequence joins TRBV28 and TRBJ2-7, with TRBD2 matching 8 bases. This CDR3 spans 14 amino acids. The germline gives CDR1 MDHEN, CDR2 SYDVKM. J was trimmed by 4 bases and V by 6 bases; bases with no gene match: 8.

The J gene is TRBJ1-2, the V gene TRBV28, with D possibly TRBD1 on 6 matching bases. CDR1 MDHEN and CDR2 SYDVKM come from the germline V gene. Trimming removed 2 bases at V and 7 bases at J, with 17 bases between. CDR3 length: 15 residues. The CDR3 DNA reads as TGTGCCAGCAGTTTACCCACAGGGTTAAGGAGTGGCTACACCTTC. The encoded protein is CASSLPTGLRSGYTF.

The V gene is TRBV6-5, the J gene TRBJ1-4; D uncertain. Per the germline V gene, CDR1 is MNHEY and CDR2 is SVGAGI. V was pared by 8 bases and J by 1 base, with 11 bases between. The length of the CDR3 is 14 residues. The CDR3 sequence is CASGRKRTNEKLFF. In DNA form, the CDR3 reads TGTGCCAGCGGACGAAAACGAACTAATGAAAAACTGTTTTTT.

The CDR3 DNA reads as TGCGCCAGCAGCTCTGGGCCGGGCGGGACAGCCCCCGGCGAGCAGTACTTC. Amino acid sequence: CASSSGPGGTAPGEQYF. The chain employs TRBV5-1 and TRBJ2-7; perhaps TRBD1 as D (7 bases). CDR1 SGHRS and CDR2 YFSETQ come from the germline V gene. CDR3 length: 17 residues. V was clipped by 3 bases and J by 6 bases, with 25 bases between them.

The rearrangement joins TRBV5-1 to TRBJ2-1; TRBD1 matches at 12 bases. The V and J ends lost 3 bases and 8 bases, in that order; junction bases with no gene match: 6. Germline loops: CDR1 SGHRS, CDR2 YFSETQ. CDR3 length: 15 residues. CDR3 in amino acids: CASSSGTGGWDEQFF. CDR3 DNA: TGCGCCAGCAGCTCGGGGACAGGGGGCTGGGATGAGCAGTTCTTC.

The chain couples TRBV27 to TRBJ2-3, with D perhaps matching TRBD2 (5 bases). The CDR3 sequence is 14 residues long. The germline V gene encodes CDR1 MNHEY and CDR2 SMNVEV (reference sequence). Trimming shortened V by 2 bases and J by 6 bases, and 12 bases separated the two germline ends. CDR3 nucleotide sequence: TGTGCCAGCAGTTTAAGAGCGGTAGAGGATACGCAGTATTTT. This encodes CASSLRAVEDTQYF.

Note on this clone: Other DNA sequences in this specimen translate into the identical CDR3. The chain uses TRBV20-1 and TRBJ2-3, with D possibly TRBD2 on 5 matching bases. Germline V CDR1 and CDR2: DFQATT, SNEGSKA (reference sequence). This CDR3 is built from 10 residues. V was cut by 6 bases and J by 6 bases, with 7 bases left in between. CDR3 protein: CSARRDTQYF. CDR3 sequence (DNA): TGCAGTGCCAGGAGGGATACGCAGTATTTT.

The rearrangement joins TRBV19 to TRBJ1-3; no firm D call. The V gene's germline CDR1 is LNHDA and CDR2 SQIVND (reference sequence). The CDR3 is 14 residues long. Between the trimmed V and J ends, which lost 10 bases and 7 bases, there was a span of 20 bases. CDR3 in amino acids: CATSSKSRLNTIYF. CDR3 nucleotides: TGTGCCACCAGCAGTAAGAGTCGGCTGAACACCATATATTTT.

On this clone itself: At one end the junction does not follow the germline gene, possibly because of a read error. The chain links TRBV5-6 to TRBJ1-2, with a tentative D call TRBD1 (6 bases). Germline V gene sequence: CDR1 SGHDT, CDR2 YYEEEE. The CDR3 has 17 residues. In DNA, the CDR3 is TGTGCCAGCAGCTTGGTGGTTTCCCACAGGGAACAATATGGGTACACCTTC. Translation: CASSLVVSHREQYGYTF.

This chain uses TRBV28 with TRBJ1-4; D uncertain. The V gene's germline CDR1 is MDHEN and CDR2 SYDVKM. V was shortened by 1 base and J by 1 base, with 13 bases between the two germline ends. There are 17 residues in the CDR3. The CDR3, as DNA: TGTGCCAGCAGTTTATCTCTCGACGCCCTAACTAATGAAAAACTGTTTTTT. Its protein is CASSLSLDALTNEKLFF.

The chain combines TRBV2 with TRBJ2-7; no firm D call. The CDR3 extends over 10 amino acids. V was pared by 4 bases and J by 10 bases, with 8 bases between. Germline CDR1 SNHLY, CDR2 FYNNEI. The CDR3 sequence: CASSATRQYF. The CDR3 DNA reads TGTGCCAGCAGTGCCACCCGTCAGTACTTC.

The gene calls are TRBV9 and TRBJ1-1; D is perhaps TRBD1 (6 bases). This CDR3 region has 13 residues. CDR1 is SGDLS and CDR2 is YYNGEE in the germline V gene. V lost 4 bases and J 3 bases, leaving 10 bases between the germline ends. The CDR3 DNA is TGTGCCAGCAGCCTACACAGGGACACTGAAGCTTTCTTT. This gives the protein CASSLHRDTEAFF.

The sample holds one count of this clone. The rearrangement joins TRBV2 to TRBJ2-1; 8 bases map to TRBD2. Losses at the gene ends were 6 bases for V and 6 bases for J; bases not matched to a gene: 13. The CDR3 length is 16 residues. The germline CDR1 and CDR2 sequences are SNHLY and FYNNEI. CDR3 in DNA: TGTGCCAGCAGCGGAGGCCAGCGGGGGCCCTTCAATGAGCAGTTCTTC. Translating it yields CASSGGQRGPFNEQFF. The whole variable domain, remainder taken from reference TRBV2 and TRBJ2-1, is EPEVTQTPSHQVTQMGQEVILRCVPISNHLYFYWYRQILGQKVEFLVSFYNNEISEKSEIFDDQFSVERPDGSNFTLKIRSTKLEDSAMYFCASSGGQRGPFNEQFFGPGTRLTVL.

The chain combines TRBV15 with TRBJ1-3, with D possibly being TRBD1 (5 bases). The CDR3 is made up of 14 amino acids. Trimming removed 8 bases at V and 2 bases at J, with 13 bases between. Germline CDR1 is LNHNV and CDR2 is YYDKDF (reference sequence). The DNA for the CDR3 is TGTGCCACCTCCCGAGGGGAGGCTGGAAACACCATATATTTT. Translation gives CATSRGEAGNTIYF.

The rearrangement uses TRBV2 and TRBJ1-2, with D perhaps TRBD1 (5 bases). V lost 6 bases and J 4 bases, leaving 15 bases between the germline ends. The germline CDR1 and CDR2 sequences are SNHLY and FYNNEI. The CDR3 has 14 residues. The CDR3 bases are TGTGCCAGCAGGGGGGAGGGGCAGTTCTATGGCTACACCTTC. Amino acid sequence: CASRGEGQFYGYTF.

The chain links TRBV27 to TRBJ1-6, with 12 bases fitting TRBD1. The V and J ends lost 2 bases and 3 bases, in that order; junction bases with no gene match: 8. Germline loops: CDR1 MNHEY, CDR2 SMNVEV (reference sequence). The CDR3 extends over 19 amino acids. The DNA of the CDR3 is TGTGCCAGCAGTTTAATCGGGACAGGGGGCTATAGCTATAATTCACCCCTCCACTTT. Translation: CASSLIGTGGYSYNSPLHF.

V and J are TRBV5-1 and TRBJ2-3, with 7 bases matching TRBD2. The J segment lost 6 bases and the V segment lost 3 bases, leaving 4 bases of the junction unmatched. The germline gives CDR1 SGHRS, CDR2 YFSETQ. The CDR3 has 13 amino acids. Here the CDR3 DNA reads TGCGCCAGCAGCTCAAACGGGGGGGATACGCAGTATTTT. Translation: CASSSNGGDTQYF.

The gene calls are TRBV5-1 and TRBJ2-7; D gene ambiguous. Germline lookup yields CDR1 SGHRS and CDR2 YFSETQ. Trimming pared 2 bases from V and 4 bases from J, leaving 13 bases between. The CDR3 has 14 residues. In DNA, the CDR3 is TGCGCCAGCAGCTTCCAGAGTGGTCAATACGAGCAGTACTTC. Translation gives CASSFQSGQYEQYF. The full variable domain, completed using reference TRBV5-1 and TRBJ2-7, is KAGVTQTPRYLIKTRGQQVTLSCSPISGHRSVSWYQQTPGQGLQFLFEYFSETQRNKGNFPGRFSGRQFSNSRSEMNVSTLELGDSALYLCASSFQSGQYEQYFGPGTRLTVT.

The chain carries TRBV28 and TRBJ2-7; D is perhaps TRBD1 (6 bases). The germline V and J ends were trimmed by 8 bases and 2 bases, with 10 bases remaining between them. CDR3 size: 12 residues. Germline CDR1 MDHEN, CDR2 SYDVKM. CDR3 nucleotides: TGTGCCAGCGGGGGCCAACCCTACGAGCAGTACTTC. Amino acids: CASGGQPYEQYF.